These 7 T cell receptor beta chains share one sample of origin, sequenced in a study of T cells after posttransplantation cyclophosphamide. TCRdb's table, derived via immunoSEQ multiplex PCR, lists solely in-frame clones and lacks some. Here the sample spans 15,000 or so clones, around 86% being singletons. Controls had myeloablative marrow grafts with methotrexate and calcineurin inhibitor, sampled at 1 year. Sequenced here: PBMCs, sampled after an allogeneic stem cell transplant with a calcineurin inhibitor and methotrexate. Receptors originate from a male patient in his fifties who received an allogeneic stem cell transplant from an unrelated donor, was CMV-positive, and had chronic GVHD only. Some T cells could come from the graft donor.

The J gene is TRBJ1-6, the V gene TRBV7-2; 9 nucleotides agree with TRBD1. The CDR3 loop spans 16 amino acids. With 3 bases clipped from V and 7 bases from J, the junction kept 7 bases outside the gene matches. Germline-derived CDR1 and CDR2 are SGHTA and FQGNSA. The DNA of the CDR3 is TGTGCCAGCAGCTTCGTTTGGGGACAGGGCAATTCACCCCTCCACTTT. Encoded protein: CASSFVWGQGNSPLHF.

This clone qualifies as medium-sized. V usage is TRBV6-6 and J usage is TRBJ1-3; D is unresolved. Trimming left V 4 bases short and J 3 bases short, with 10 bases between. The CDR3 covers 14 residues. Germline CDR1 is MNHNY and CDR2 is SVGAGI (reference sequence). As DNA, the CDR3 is TGTGCCAGCAGTTCAACGGACTATGGAAACACCATATATTTT. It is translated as CASSSTDYGNTIYF.

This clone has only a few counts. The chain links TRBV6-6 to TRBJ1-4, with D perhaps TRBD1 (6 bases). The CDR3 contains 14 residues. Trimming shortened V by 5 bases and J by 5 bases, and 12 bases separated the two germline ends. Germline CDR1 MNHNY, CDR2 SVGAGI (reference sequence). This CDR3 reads CASSRQASNEKLFF. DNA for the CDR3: TGTGCCAGCAGTCGACAGGCCTCGAATGAAAAACTGTTTTTT.

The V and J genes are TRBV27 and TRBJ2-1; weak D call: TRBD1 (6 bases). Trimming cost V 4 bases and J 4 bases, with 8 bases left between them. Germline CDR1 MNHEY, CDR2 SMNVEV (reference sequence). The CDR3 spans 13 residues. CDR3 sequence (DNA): TGTGCCAGCAGTTCGGACAGATACAATGAGCAGTTCTTC. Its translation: CASSSDRYNEQFF.

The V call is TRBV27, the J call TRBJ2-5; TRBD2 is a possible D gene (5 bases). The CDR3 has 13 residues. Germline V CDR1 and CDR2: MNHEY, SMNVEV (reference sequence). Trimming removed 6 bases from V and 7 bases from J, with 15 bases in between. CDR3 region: CASSTLARVTQYF. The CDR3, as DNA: TGTGCCAGCAGCACTCTAGCAAGGGTGACCCAGTACTTC.

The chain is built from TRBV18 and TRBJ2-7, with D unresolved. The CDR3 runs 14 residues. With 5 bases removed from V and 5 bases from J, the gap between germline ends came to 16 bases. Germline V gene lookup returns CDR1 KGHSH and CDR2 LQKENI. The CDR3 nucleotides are TGTGCCAGCTCAGCGGTCGGAAGGTTGCACGAGCAGTACTTC. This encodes CASSAVGRLHEQYF.

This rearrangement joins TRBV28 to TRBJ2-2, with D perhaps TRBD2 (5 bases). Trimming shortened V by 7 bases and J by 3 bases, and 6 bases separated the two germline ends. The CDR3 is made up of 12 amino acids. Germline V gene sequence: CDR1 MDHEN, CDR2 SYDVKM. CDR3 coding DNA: TGTGCCAGCAAGGAGGACACCGGGGAGCTGTTTTTT. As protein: CASKEDTGELFF.